The entry below gives a single T cell receptor (beta chain) sequence along with its context. The data were taken from a study of siplizumab effects on memory and regulatory T cells. Only in-frame clones appear in the TCRdb table, and some are missing; sequencing was by immunoSEQ multiplex PCR. The repertoire includes some 64,000 clones, around 79% of them detected once, and about 0.42% sits in the top ten. The TCR was taken from a human donor in good health. The sequenced sample was memory CD4+ T cells sorted from blood.

The CDR3 DNA reads TGTGCCAGCAGTGTATGGGGTCTGAACACTGAAGCTTTCTTT. It specifies CASSVWGLNTEAFF. The chain joins TRBV2 to TRBJ1-1; no clear D gene. Germline CDR1 and CDR2: SNHLY and FYNNEI. Trimming shortened V by 4 bases and J by 0 bases, and 9 bases separated the two germline ends. The CDR3 spans 14 residues.